What follows are 7 T cell receptor beta chains derived from one specimen sequenced in a study of early T cells in non-severe SARS-CoV-2 infection. TCRdb analysed the 5' RACE reads with MiXCR anew, one entry per CDR3 protein. The table lists 100,000 to 140,000 distinct CDR3 sequences, approximately 10% of them singletons. Sequenced sample: whole blood. The receptors here all came from an adult who was a healthcare worker with PCR-confirmed SARS-CoV-2 infection or an uninfected control (not recorded which).

This clonotype was found a few times. This chain connects TRBV5-6 to TRBJ2-1; unclear D gene. Germline CDR1 is SGHDT and CDR2 is YYEEEE. V was pared by 2 bases and J by 6 bases, with 15 bases between. This CDR3 is 15 amino acids long. CDR3 coding DNA: TGTGCCAGCAGCTTTTGGCAGACTGCTATCAATGAGCAGTTCTTC. Protein sequence: CASSFWQTAINEQFF.

This clonotype showed up just a few times. This chain joins TRBV20-1 and TRBJ2-7; D is undetermined. The length of the CDR3 is 12 residues. Trimming took 6 bases from V and 0 from J, leaving 9 bases between them. Germline-derived CDR1 and CDR2 are DFQATT and SNEGSKA (reference sequence). The chain's CDR3 is CSAPRRSYEQYF. The CDR3, as DNA: TGCAGTGCCCCACGGCGCTCCTACGAGCAGTACTTC.

This clonotype came up many times. DNA of the CDR3: TGTGCCAGCAGCCGCGAGGGGGCAACTAATGAAAAACTGTTTTTT. Its translation is CASSREGATNEKLFF. The chain couples TRBV7-2 to TRBJ1-4; D might be TRBD1 (6 bases). This CDR3 region has 15 residues. The germline V gene encodes CDR1 SGHTA and CDR2 FQGNSA. V lost 5 bases to trimming and J lost 0 bases, with 10 bases between them.

This clonotype showed up just a few times. This chain joins TRBV19 and TRBJ2-7, with 7 bases lining up with TRBD2. The trim removed 4 bases at V and 6 bases at J, leaving 15 bases unmatched. The CDR3 consists of 16 residues. Germline loops: CDR1 LNHDA, CDR2 SQIVND (reference sequence). CDR3 bases: TGTGCCAGTAGTACCCACCGACTAGCCCAAGGAGGCGAGCAGTACTTC. It yields the protein CASSTHRLAQGGEQYF.

This clonotype was seen ten or more times. The chain joins TRBV28 to TRBJ2-1; D is perhaps TRBD2 (7 bases). This CDR3 is 16 amino acids long. CDR1 is MDHEN and CDR2 is SYDVKM in the germline V gene. With 5 bases removed from V and 6 bases from J, the gap between germline ends came to 20 bases. The CDR3 region has the DNA TGTGCCAGCAGTCGAGGGGGGGCCCTAAGCTTCAATGAGCAGTTCTTC. This encodes CASSRGGALSFNEQFF.

The sample holds a few counts of this clonotype. The chain recombines TRBV7-9 with TRBJ2-1, with 7 bases lining up with TRBD2. The V and J ends lost 3 bases and 12 bases, in that order; junction bases with no gene match: 20. The CDR3 totals 17 residues. Germline values: CDR1 SEHNR, CDR2 FQNEAQ (reference sequence). CDR3 sequence (DNA): TGTGCCAGCAGCTTTATGCGGAGCGGGAAATACAATGAAGGGCAGTTCTTC. Encoded protein: CASSFMRSGKYNEGQFF. The full variable domain, in which reference TRBV7-9 and TRBJ2-1 provide the parts outside the CDR3, is DTGVSQNPRHKITKRGQNVTFRCDPISEHNRLYWYRQTLGQGPEFLTYFQNEAQLEKSRLLSDRFSAERPKGSFSTLEIQRTEQGDSAMYLCASSFMRSGKYNEGQFFGPGTRLTVL.

This clonotype showed up just a few times. The CDR3 bases are TGTGCCAGCAGCATCCTACGCCGGTATAGCGGGAGGGCCACAGATACGCAGTATTTT. Residues: CASSILRRYSGRATDTQYF. This rearrangement joins TRBV7-2 to TRBJ2-3; TRBD2 matches at 11 bases. CDR1 is SGHTA, CDR2 FQGNSA, per germline. The CDR3 is 19 amino acids. Losses at the gene ends were 5 bases for V and 2 bases for J; bases not matched to a gene: 15.